The next 10 T cell receptor beta chains were all read from a single sample in a study of OX40 agonist ivuxolimab in advanced cancers. Assay used: immunoSEQ multiplex PCR; TCRdb lists only in-frame clones, some missing. This table holds about 79,000 clones, about 88% found once. The specimen was CD4+ or CD8+ T cells sorted from blood, collected in a trial of the OX40 agonist ivuxolimab. The source is an adult with an advanced solid tumor such as melanoma, head and neck, liver or kidney cancer.

This rearrangement joins TRBV5-4 to TRBJ2-4, with D possibly TRBD1 on 7 matching bases. V was pared by 5 bases and J by 6 bases, with 12 bases between. The V gene's germline CDR1 is SGHNT and CDR2 YYREEE (reference sequence). The CDR3 totals 13 residues. CDR3 in DNA: TGTGCCAGCAGTCCAGGGGGACTAAACATTCAGTACTTC. Protein product: CASSPGGLNIQYF.

The chain employs TRBV4-1 and TRBJ1-1; weak D call: TRBD1 (6 bases). The CDR3 length is 15 residues. Trimming pared 4 bases from V and 3 bases from J, leaving 15 bases between. CDR1 and CDR2 (germline): MGHRA, YSYEKL. The chain's CDR3 is CASSLTGSADTEAFF. CDR3 coding DNA: TGCGCCAGCAGCCTAACAGGGTCGGCGGACACTGAAGCTTTCTTT.

V is TRBV7-8 and J is TRBJ2-5; 14 bases fit TRBD2. CDR1 is SGHVS, CDR2 FQNEAQ, per germline. V shed 8 bases, J shed 5 bases, and the junction held 4 bases outside the gene matches. The CDR3 totals 14 residues. The CDR3 spells CASGTSGRGETQYF. The CDR3 region has the DNA TGTGCCAGCGGGACTAGCGGGAGAGGGGAGACCCAGTACTTC.

Details on this clone: One junction end does not reproduce the germline sequence, and a read error may be involved. This rearrangement joins TRBV18 to TRBJ1-2, with a possible D match to TRBD1 (5 bases). Germline CDR1 is KGHSH and CDR2 is LQKENI. The CDR3 runs to 16 residues. The chain's CDR3 is CASSPQTVQTNYGCTF. CDR3 coding DNA: TGTGCCAGCTCACCACAGACAGTTCAAACTAACTATGGCTGCACCTTC.

V usage is TRBV5-1 and J usage is TRBJ2-3; 10 nucleotides agree with TRBD2. The V and J ends lost 4 bases and 6 bases, in that order; junction bases with no gene match: 14. This CDR3 spans 17 amino acids. Germline CDR1 reads SGHRS; CDR2 reads YFSETQ. In nucleotides, the CDR3 is TGCGCCAGCAGCCCGGGCGGCGCTAGCGGGAGTCAGGATACGCAGTATTTT. Encoded protein: CASSPGGASGSQDTQYF. Based on the CDR3 plus reference TRBV5-1 and TRBJ2-3, the full variable domain is KAGVTQTPRYLIKTRGQQVTLSCSPISGHRSVSWYQQTPGQGLQFLFEYFSETQRNKGNFPGRFSGRQFSNSRSEMNVSTLELGDSALYLCASSPGGASGSQDTQYFGPGTRLTVL.

The J gene is TRBJ2-2, the V gene TRBV7-8; tentative D call: TRBD2 (5 bases). With 2 bases removed from V and 4 bases from J, the gap between germline ends came to 11 bases. CDR1 and CDR2 from the germline V gene are SGHVS and FQNEAQ. The CDR3 is 15 residues long. CDR3 sequence (DNA): TGTGCCAGCAGCTTACTTGCGGACTTCACCGGGGAGCTGTTTTTT. Translated: CASSLLADFTGELFF.

The V call is TRBV2, the J call TRBJ1-5; 9 bases agree with TRBD1. Germline CDR1 is SNHLY and CDR2 is FYNNEI. The J segment lost 5 bases and the V segment lost 3 bases, leaving 2 bases of the junction unmatched. The CDR3 spans 14 residues. The CDR3 is CASSEGQGDQPQHF. The CDR3 coding sequence is TGTGCCAGCAGTGAGGGACAGGGCGATCAGCCCCAGCATTTT.

V gene TRBV11-3 combines with J gene TRBJ2-2, with 7 bases that match TRBD2. There are 17 residues in the CDR3. With 5 bases clipped from V and 1 base from J, the junction kept 10 bases outside the gene matches. Per the germline V gene, CDR1 is SGHNT and CDR2 is YENEEA. Written as DNA, the CDR3 is TGTGCCAGCAGCACCAAATCTAGCGGAAGGAACACCGGGGAGCTGTTTTTT. It yields the protein CASSTKSSGRNTGELFF.

The chain couples TRBV20-1 to TRBJ1-1; D not resolved. V was trimmed by 2 bases and J by 6 bases, leaving 7 bases between them. CDR1 and CDR2 (germline): DFQATT, SNEGSKA (reference sequence). The CDR3 loop spans 11 amino acids. DNA for the CDR3: TGCAGTGCTAGACTCTCCGCTGAAGCTTTCTTT. Translated: CSARLSAEAFF.

V gene TRBV6-1 combines with J gene TRBJ1-3; the D gene is possibly TRBD1 (5 bases). The CDR3 spans 14 residues. Germline-derived CDR1 and CDR2 are MNHNS and SASEGT. V dropped 1 base and J dropped 6 bases, with 10 bases sitting between them. In DNA, the CDR3 is TGTGCCAGCAGTGAAGGGGGCAGAGCAAACACCATATATTTT. Amino acids: CASSEGGRANTIYF.